The next 9 T cell receptor beta chains were all read from a single sample in a study of CD8+ T cells in alopecia areata. RNA, once extracted, was reverse transcribed into cDNA for use as the sequencing template. Method: immunoSEQ multiplex PCR; TCRdb's copy keeps in-frame clones and lacks some. Here the sample spans 130,000 or so clones, about 85% being singletons. The treatment: oral pan-JAK inhibitor, 5-10 mg twice daily. The input for sequencing was CD8+ T cells sorted from blood, taken at week 4, from a patient treated with tofacitinib. All receptors derive from a human donor with alopecia areata.

V and J are TRBV14 and TRBJ1-1; the match to TRBD1 covers 8 bases. The V gene end was trimmed by 4 bases and the J gene end by 0 bases; junction bases not matched to a gene: 4. Germline V gives CDR1 SGHDN, CDR2 FVKESK. The CDR3 is 15 amino acids. CDR3 nucleotide sequence: TGTGCCAGCAGCCCCTGGACAGGGATGAACACTGAAGCTTTCTTT. Its translation is CASSPWTGMNTEAFF.

This clone was observed once. The genes are TRBV29-1 and TRBJ2-7; TRBD1 matches 7 bases. CDR1 SQVTM and CDR2 ANQGSEA come from the germline V gene. The CDR3 has 15 residues. Trimming took 2 bases from V and 2 from J; bases not matched to a gene: 9. CDR3: CSVELQRQGAYEQYF. In nucleotides, the CDR3 is TGCAGCGTTGAACTACAGCGGCAGGGGGCCTACGAGCAGTACTTC.

The chain has TRBV5-1 and TRBJ2-7; D might be TRBD1 (5 bases). The length of the CDR3 is 13 residues. Trimming took 4 bases from V and 2 from J, leaving 10 bases between them. Germline loops: CDR1 SGHRS, CDR2 YFSETQ. The CDR3 DNA reads TGCGCCAGCAGCCAATTACAGGCCTACGAGCAGTACTTC. It specifies CASSQLQAYEQYF.

The rearrangement links TRBV5-6 to TRBJ1-2; D not certain. V was pared by 1 base and J by 2 bases, with 9 bases between. Germline-derived CDR1 and CDR2 are SGHDT and YYEEEE. The CDR3 spans 14 residues. CDR3 coding DNA: TGTGCCAGCAGCTTGTTGACGGGGAACTATGGCTACACCTTC. Its translation: CASSLLTGNYGYTF.

The chain links TRBV18 to TRBJ2-7, with a weak D call TRBD2 (5 bases). Germline CDR1 reads KGHSH; CDR2 reads LQKENI. The CDR3 runs 15 residues. V shed 3 bases and J shed 2 bases, with 14 bases lying between them. CDR3 DNA: TGTGCCAGCTCACCGGAGAGGGAAAGTACCTACGAGCAGTACTTC. Translation: CASSPERESTYEQYF.

The V call is TRBV27, the J call TRBJ2-6; the match to TRBD2 covers 7 bases. Germline-derived CDR1 and CDR2 are MNHEY and SMNVEV (reference sequence). The CDR3 sequence is 19 residues long. V lost 5 bases, J lost 1 base, and 14 bases stayed unmatched. The CDR3 sequence: CASSLSSGDSESGANVLTF. The CDR3 DNA follows: TGTGCCAGCAGTCTTTCCAGCGGGGACTCCGAATCTGGGGCCAACGTCCTGACTTTC.

The CDR3 reads CASSPLGVREYF. The CDR3 coding sequence is TGTGCCAGCAGCCCACTGGGGGTACGGGAGTACTTC. The V call is TRBV13, the J call TRBJ2-7; perhaps D is TRBD1 or TRBD2 (5 bases each). V lost 5 bases, J lost 11 bases, and 16 bases lay in between. Germline V lookup: CDR1 PRHDT, CDR2 FYEKMQ (reference sequence). The CDR3 totals 12 residues.

This clone was seen a single time. The J gene is TRBJ2-3, the V gene TRBV9, with 8 bases matching TRBD1. The CDR3 is 16 residues long. V trimming: 3 bases; J trimming: 4 bases; junction bases outside the gene matches: 10. CDR1 and CDR2 (germline): SGDLS, YYNGEE. CDR3 sequence reads: CASSAPPDRAADTQYF. The CDR3 bases are TGTGCCAGCAGCGCCCCCCCGGACAGGGCGGCAGATACGCAGTATTTT.

This sequence joins TRBV29-1 and TRBJ1-1; tentative D call: TRBD1 (5 bases). CDR1 and CDR2 from the germline V gene are SQVTM and ANQGSEA. The CDR3 is made up of 13 amino acids. V shed 1 base and J shed 4 bases, with 10 bases lying between them. CDR3: CSVEVRGTTEAFF. The CDR3 DNA sequence: TGCAGCGTTGAAGTAAGAGGGACCACTGAAGCTTTCTTT.